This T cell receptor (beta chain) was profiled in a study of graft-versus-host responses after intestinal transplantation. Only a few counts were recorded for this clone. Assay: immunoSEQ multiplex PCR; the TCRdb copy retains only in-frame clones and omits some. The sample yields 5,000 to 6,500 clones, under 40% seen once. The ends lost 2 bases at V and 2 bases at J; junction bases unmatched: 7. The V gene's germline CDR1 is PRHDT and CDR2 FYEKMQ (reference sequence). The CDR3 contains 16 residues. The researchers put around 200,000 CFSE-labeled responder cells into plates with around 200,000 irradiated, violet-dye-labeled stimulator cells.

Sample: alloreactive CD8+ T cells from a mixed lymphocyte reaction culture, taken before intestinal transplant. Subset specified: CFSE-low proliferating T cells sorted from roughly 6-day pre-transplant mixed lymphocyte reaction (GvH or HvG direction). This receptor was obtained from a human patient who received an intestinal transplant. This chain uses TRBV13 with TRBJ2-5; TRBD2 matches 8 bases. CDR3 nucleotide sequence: TGTGCCAGCAGCTTATCAACGGGAGGGCTACAAGAGACCCAGTACTTC. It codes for CASSLSTGGLQETQYF.